This T cell receptor beta chain derives from a study of PD-L1 blockade in urothelial cancer. Study-level background: Atezolizumab (1,200 mg intravenously every 3 weeks) began in the mid-2010s for patients. T cell content in blood samples showed a median of approximately 150,000.

Regarding time point: peripheral blood 6 weeks after treatment start. Pretreatment and on-treatment samples were taken, numbering 1 to 8 per patient. Sequencing was performed with immunoSEQ multiplex PCR; in TCRdb, only in-frame clones are kept and a portion is missing. The table lists about 44,000 clones, 91% of them singletons. This CDR3 comprises 13 residues. V gave up 0 bases and J gave up 13 bases, with 16 bases separating them. Germline CDR1 SGHRS, CDR2 YFSETQ. This rearrangement joins TRBV5-1 to TRBJ2-5, with TRBD1 as a possible D gene (6 bases). This sequence originates from an older man with urothelial cancer. Sequences were derived from PBMCs, sampled around atezolizumab (anti-PD-L1) treatment. The CDR3 region has the DNA TGCGCCAGCAGCTTGGCCGACCGGGACAACCGGTACTTC. This gives the protein CASSLADRDNRYF. Full variable domain (remainder filled in from reference TRBV5-1 and TRBJ2-5): KAGVTQTPRYLIKTRGQQVTLSCSPISGHRSVSWYQQTPGQGLQFLFEYFSETQRNKGNFPGRFSGRQFSNSRSEMNVSTLELGDSALYLCASSLADRDNRYFGPGTRLLVL.